The 14 T cell receptor beta chains below come from one sample, sequenced in a study of blood T cell repertoires in COVID-19. Only in-frame clones appear in the TCRdb table, and some are missing; sequencing was by immunoSEQ multiplex PCR. Of 150,000 to 180,000 clones listed, approximately 80% are singletons. Sequenced input: peripheral blood. The source is an older woman with acute or convalescent COVID-19.

This chain connects TRBV10-3 to TRBJ2-7, with 12 bases fitting TRBD1. The CDR3 contains 14 residues. V shed 8 bases and J 2 bases; nucleotides not matched to a gene: 4. Germline-derived CDR1 and CDR2 are ENHRY and SYGVKD. CDR3 loop: CAIGRDRGPYEQYF. As DNA, the CDR3 is TGTGCCATCGGGAGGGACAGGGGGCCCTACGAGCAGTACTTC.

This chain connects TRBV14 to TRBJ1-2, with a weak D call TRBD1 (6 bases). Trimming stripped 4 bases from V and 1 base from J, with 7 bases between. Germline CDR1 reads SGHDN; CDR2 reads FVKESK. CDR3 length: 13 amino acids. The CDR3 bases are TGTGCCAGCAGCCCGGGACATAACTATGGCTACACCTTC. This sequence encodes CASSPGHNYGYTF.

V and J are TRBV28 and TRBJ1-1; D remains unclear. Trimming took off 3 bases at V and 5 bases at J, with 16 bases between the two ends. Germline V gives CDR1 MDHEN, CDR2 SYDVKM. This CDR3 has 15 amino acids. The CDR3 is CASSFGRAAGTEAFF. As DNA, the CDR3 is TGTGCCAGCAGTTTCGGGAGGGCCGCTGGGACTGAAGCTTTCTTT. Filled out from reference TRBV28 and TRBJ1-1, the complete variable domain reads DVKVTQSSRYLVKRTGEKVFLECVQDMDHENMFWYRQDPGLGLRLIYFSYDVKMKEKGDIPEGYSVSREKKERFSLILESASTNQTSMYLCASSFGRAAGTEAFFGQGTRLTVV.

The chain uses TRBV5-1 and TRBJ2-3; D call uncertain. Looked up from germline, CDR1 is SGHRS and CDR2 is YFSETQ. Trimming shortened V by 4 bases and J by 0 bases, and 9 bases separated the two germline ends. CDR3 length equals 14 residues. The CDR3 loop reads CASSTGTSTDTQYF. The CDR3 coding sequence is TGCGCCAGCAGCACGGGTACTAGCACAGATACGCAGTATTTT.

The chain couples TRBV5-6 to TRBJ1-1; a weak D match, TRBD1 (6 bases). The CDR3 loop spans 14 amino acids. CDR1 is SGHDT and CDR2 is YYEEEE in the germline V gene. V lost 3 bases, J lost 1 base, and 10 bases lay in between. CDR3 in amino acids: CASSYPTGNTEAFF. CDR3 DNA: TGTGCCAGCAGCTACCCGACAGGGAACACTGAAGCTTTCTTT.

The rearrangement joins TRBV27 to TRBJ2-1; TRBD1 aligns across 11 bases. The CDR3 loop spans 14 amino acids. Unmatched junction bases numbered 6, after V lost 6 bases and J lost 8 bases. Germline V gene sequence: CDR1 MNHEY, CDR2 SMNVEV (reference sequence). CDR3 amino acids: CASRSGTGGHEQFF. CDR3 coding DNA: TGTGCCAGCAGGTCCGGGACAGGGGGACATGAGCAGTTCTTC.

As DNA, the CDR3 is TGTGCCAGCAGCCCCGCCCGGACACCCTCCACAGATACGCAGTATTTT. Residues: CASSPARTPSTDTQYF. The chain carries TRBV7-3 and TRBJ2-3; TRBD1 is a possible D gene (5 bases). Germline CDR1 SGHTA, CDR2 FQGTGA. The CDR3 loop spans 16 amino acids. V was cut by 5 bases and J by 2 bases, with 17 bases left in between.

This clone was seen a few times. The V gene is TRBV30, the J gene TRBJ1-1; D remains unclear. Germline V lookup: CDR1 GTSNPN, CDR2 SVGIG (reference sequence). Trimming stripped 2 bases from V and 5 bases from J, with 12 bases between. The CDR3 is 13 residues long. The CDR3 bases are TGTGCCTGGAGTCGGGAAAAGAGGACTGAAGCTTTCTTT. As protein: CAWSREKRTEAFF.

V is TRBV9 and J is TRBJ2-1; 8 nucleotides agree with TRBD1. This CDR3 contains 15 residues. V shed 1 base and J 9 bases; nucleotides not matched to a gene: 9. Germline V gene lookup returns CDR1 SGDLS and CDR2 YYNGEE. The CDR3 DNA follows: TGTGCCAGCAGCGTACATCAGGGGGCGGCAGGTGAGCAGTTCTTC. It codes for CASSVHQGAAGEQFF.

This chain's CDR3 is CAISESTGWAFF. For the CDR3, the DNA is TGTGCCATCAGTGAGTCGACAGGGTGGGCTTTCTTT. The V and J genes are TRBV10-3 and TRBJ1-1, with 7 bases lining up with TRBD1. The CDR3 is 12 residues long. The germline gives CDR1 ENHRY, CDR2 SYGVKD. J lost 11 bases, V lost 0 bases, and 3 bases had no gene match.

The chain combines TRBV12-5 with TRBJ2-1, with a tentative D call TRBD2 (6 bases). The germline V and J ends were trimmed by 6 bases and 6 bases, with 15 bases remaining between them. This CDR3 is 14 amino acids long. Germline V gene lookup returns CDR1 LGHNT and CDR2 FRNRAP. The CDR3 DNA reads TGTGCTAGTGGCCTAGGAGGGAGTTTCAATGAGCAGTTCTTC. Amino acid sequence: CASGLGGSFNEQFF.

The chain employs TRBV27 and TRBJ1-1, with no clear D. Trimming left V 2 bases short and J 4 bases short, with 14 bases between. The CDR3 length is 15 residues. CDR1 MNHEY and CDR2 SMNVEV come from the germline V gene (reference sequence). Written as DNA, the CDR3 is TGTGCCAGCAGTTTAATGCGCACTCGCTCCACTGAAGCTTTCTTT. It yields the protein CASSLMRTRSTEAFF.

The V call is TRBV2, the J call TRBJ2-5; the D gene is possibly TRBD1 (6 bases). Germline CDR1 and CDR2: SNHLY and FYNNEI. There are 14 residues in the CDR3. V gave up 4 bases and J gave up 5 bases, with 14 bases separating them. CDR3: CASSAQGMRETQYF. The CDR3 region has the DNA TGTGCCAGCAGTGCCCAGGGGATGAGGGAGACCCAGTACTTC.

The chain couples TRBV6-5 to TRBJ2-3; 9 bases map to TRBD2. Trimming took 6 bases from V and 1 from J; bases not matched to a gene: 5. CDR1 and CDR2 from the germline V gene are MNHEY and SVGAGI. The CDR3 spans 15 residues. Here the CDR3 DNA reads TGTGCCAGCAGCCTAAGCGGGGGGCGCACAGATACGCAGTATTTT. It is translated as CASSLSGGRTDTQYF.